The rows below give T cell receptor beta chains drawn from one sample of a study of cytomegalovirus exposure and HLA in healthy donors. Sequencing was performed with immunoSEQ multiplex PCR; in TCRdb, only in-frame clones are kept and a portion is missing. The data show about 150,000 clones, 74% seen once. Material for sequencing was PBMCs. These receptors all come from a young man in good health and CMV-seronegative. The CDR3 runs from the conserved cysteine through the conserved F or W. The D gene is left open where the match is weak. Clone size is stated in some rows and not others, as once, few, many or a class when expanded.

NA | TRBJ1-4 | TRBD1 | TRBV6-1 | TGTGCCAGCAGTGAAGGGACAGGGAATGAAAAACTGTTTTTT | CASSEGTGNEKLFF
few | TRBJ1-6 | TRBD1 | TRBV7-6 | TGTGCCAGCAGTCCCGGACAGGGGGACAATTCACCCCTCCACTTT | CASSPGQGDNSPLHF
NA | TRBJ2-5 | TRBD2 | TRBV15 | TGTGCCACCAGCAGAGGATCGGGGGGAGAGACCCAGTACTTC | CATSRGSGGETQYF
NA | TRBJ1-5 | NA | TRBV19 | TGTGCCAGTGCGGTGGCAGGGGGCAATCAGCCCCAGCATTTT | CASAVAGGNQPQHF
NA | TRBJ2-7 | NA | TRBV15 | TGTGCCACCAGGGACAGCTCCTACGAGCAGTACTTC | CATRDSSYEQYF
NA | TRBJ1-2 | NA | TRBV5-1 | TGCGCCAGCAGCTTTCAGACCAGGGATGGCTACACCTTC | CASSFQTRDGYTF
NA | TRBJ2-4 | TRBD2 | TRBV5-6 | TGTGCCAGCTTCCAAGCGGGGGCTCCCAAAAACATTCAGTACTTC | CASFQAGAPKNIQYF
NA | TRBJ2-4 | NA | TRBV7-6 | TGTGCCAGGGGGCAGGGCCAAAACATTCAGTACTTC | CARGQGQNIQYF
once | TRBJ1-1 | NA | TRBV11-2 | TGTGCCAGCAGCTTAGATCGGCAGGGGCGGGCTTTCTTT | CASSLDRQGRAFF
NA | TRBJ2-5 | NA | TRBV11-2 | TGTGCCAGCAGCTTAGATAAGGGGCAGCAAGAGACCCAGTACTTC | CASSLDKGQQETQYF
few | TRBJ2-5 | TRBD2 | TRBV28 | TGTGCCAGCAGCCCGAATAGCGGGGGGCAAGAGACCCAGTACTTC | CASSPNSGGQETQYF
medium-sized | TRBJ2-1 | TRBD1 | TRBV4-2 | TGTGCCAGCAGGGAACAGGGGGAAGACAATGAGCAGTTCTTC | CASREQGEDNEQFF
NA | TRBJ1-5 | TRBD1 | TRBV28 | TGTGCCAGCAGTTTACTATCAGGGGGCCAGCCCCAGCATTTT | CASSLLSGGQPQHF
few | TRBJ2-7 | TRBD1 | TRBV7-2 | TGTGCCAGCAGCCCCCGGGACAGGGGCCCCTACGAGCAGTACTTC | CASSPRDRGPYEQYF
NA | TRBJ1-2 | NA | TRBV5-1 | TGCGCCAGCAGCTTTGACAGTTCTTACTATGGCTACACCTTC | CASSFDSSYYGYTF
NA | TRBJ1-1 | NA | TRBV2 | TGTGCCGGTGAAGGGAGGGGTAACACTGAAGCTTTCTTT | CAGEGRGNTEAFF
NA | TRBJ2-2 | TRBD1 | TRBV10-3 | TGTGCCAGCCGGGACAGGGTGAACACCGGGGAGCTGTTTTTT | CASRDRVNTGELFF
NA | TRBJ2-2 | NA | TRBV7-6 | TGTGCCAGCAGCTGGAGATCAGGGGTTATGACCGGGGAGCTGTTTTTT | CASSWRSGVMTGELFF
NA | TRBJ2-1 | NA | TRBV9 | TGTGCCAGCAGCGCTAACTACAATGAGCAGTTCTTC | CASSANYNEQFF
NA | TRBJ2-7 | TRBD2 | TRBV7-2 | TGTGCCAGCAGCTCACGGACTAGCACGGGGATCCACGAGCAGTACTTC | CASSSRTSTGIHEQYF
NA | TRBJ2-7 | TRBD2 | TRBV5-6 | TGTGCCAGCAGCCCAGGGAGGGGCCGCGGGCAGTACTTC | CASSPGRGRGQYF
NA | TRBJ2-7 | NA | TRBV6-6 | TGTGCCAGCAGTTACGGCCCGGGACTTCCTACCTACGAGCAGTACTTC | CASSYGPGLPTYEQYF
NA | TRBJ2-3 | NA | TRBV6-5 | TGTGCCAGCAGTTACGGGGGGGGCCACACAGATACGCAGTATTTT | CASSYGGGHTDTQYF
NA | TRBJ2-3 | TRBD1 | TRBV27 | TGTGCCAGCAGTTTTCGACAGGGGGCAGATACGCAGTATTTT | CASSFRQGADTQYF
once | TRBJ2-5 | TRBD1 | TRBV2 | TGTGCCAGCAGTGAAAGGGGGCAGCGAGAGACCCAGTACTTC | CASSERGQRETQYF
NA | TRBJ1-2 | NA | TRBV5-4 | TGTGCCAGCAGCTTGGCCGGAAGGGGTGGCTACACCTTC | CASSLAGRGGYTF